One sample yielded the 18 T cell receptor beta chains listed below, sequenced in a study of T-cell reconstitution after alpha-beta-depleted transplantation in children. Unique molecular identifiers tagged the TCRbeta library. Using its own MiXCR run on the PCR reads, TCRdb lists one record per CDR3 protein. In the table there are approximately 230,000 distinct CDR3 sequences, about 24% of which are singletons. The material sequenced was PBMCs, mostly from graft donor cells, taken 360 days after TCRalphabeta/CD19-depleted stem cell transplant. The origin of the receptors is a female patient aged 2 to 10 who had a stem cell transplant for congenital amegakaryocytic thrombocytopenia, so the T cells may come from the graft donor.

This clonotype was observed a few times. The chain carries TRBV4-2 and TRBJ2-2; D perhaps matches TRBD2 (5 bases). V lost 1 base and J 0 bases, leaving 15 bases between the germline ends. The CDR3 sequence is 18 residues long. Germline V gene data show CDR1 as LGHNA and CDR2 as YNFKEQ. The CDR3 DNA follows: TGTGCCAGCAGCCAAGCTCTTAGGAGCGGTTCGAACACCGGGGAGCTGTTTTTT. This codes for CASSQALRSGSNTGELFF.

This clonotype was counted a few times. The rearrangement uses TRBV5-1 and TRBJ2-5; the D gene is possibly TRBD1 (6 bases). Germline CDR1 is SGHRS and CDR2 is YFSETQ. Trimming shortened V by 0 bases and J by 0 bases, and 9 bases separated the two germline ends. The CDR3 is 15 amino acids. The CDR3 is CASSLDRVDQETQYF. DNA of the CDR3: TGCGCCAGCAGCTTGGACAGGGTTGACCAAGAGACCCAGTACTTC.

This chain connects TRBV20-1 to TRBJ1-4, with 8 positions matching TRBD1. This CDR3 has 19 residues. CDR1 is DFQATT, CDR2 SNEGSKA, per germline (reference sequence). Trimming took 1 base from V and 4 from J; bases not matched to a gene: 17. CDR3 nucleotide sequence: TGCAGTGCTAGAGGACGGAGTTTAGGGACAGGAGGCCTTAATGAAAAACTGTTTTTT. The encoded protein is CSARGRSLGTGGLNEKLFF.

This chain uses TRBV5-1 with TRBJ2-3; D perhaps matches TRBD2 (5 bases). Germline-derived CDR1 and CDR2 are SGHRS and YFSETQ. The CDR3 contains 15 residues. The V end was cut by 4 bases, the J end by 2 bases, with 14 bases between. The CDR3 bases are TGCGCCAGCAGCCCAGGACTGAGCTACACAGATACGCAGTATTTT. This gives the protein CASSPGLSYTDTQYF. The whole variable domain, remainder taken from reference TRBV5-1 and TRBJ2-3, is KAGVTQTPRYLIKTRGQQVTLSCSPISGHRSVSWYQQTPGQGLQFLFEYFSETQRNKGNFPGRFSGRQFSNSRSEMNVSTLELGDSALYLCASSPGLSYTDTQYFGPGTRLTVL.

In this sample, this clonotype turned up many times. The chain couples TRBV4-2 to TRBJ2-7; 8 nucleotides match TRBD1. The trim removed 5 bases at V and 4 bases at J, leaving 10 bases unmatched. The V gene's germline CDR1 is LGHNA and CDR2 YNFKEQ. The CDR3 runs 15 residues. CDR3 in DNA: TGTGCCAGCAGCAAAGGACAGGGCATGAGTTACGAGCAGTACTTC. Protein sequence: CASSKGQGMSYEQYF.

The V call is TRBV20-1, the J call TRBJ2-1, with D hard to call. The CDR3 loop spans 14 amino acids. Deletions cut 3 bases from V and 2 bases from J, with 11 bases between. CDR1 and CDR2 (germline): DFQATT, SNEGSKA (reference sequence). The CDR3, as DNA: TGCAGTGCTAGTCGACGGGCACCCTACAATGAGCAGTTCTTC. Its translation: CSASRRAPYNEQFF.

The V call is TRBV10-3, the J call TRBJ2-5; D is uncertain. CDR1 ENHRY and CDR2 SYGVKD come from the germline V gene. Trimming removed 0 bases at V and 2 bases at J, with 7 bases between. The CDR3 has 14 amino acids. The CDR3 is CAISESTAQETQYF. CDR3 DNA: TGTGCCATCAGTGAGTCAACAGCGCAAGAGACCCAGTACTTC.

The rearrangement links TRBV10-3 to TRBJ2-1, with 8 bases matching TRBD2. The CDR3 is made up of 14 amino acids. CDR1 and CDR2 (germline): ENHRY, SYGVKD. With 5 bases clipped from V and 1 base from J, the junction kept 1 base outside the gene matches. In DNA form, the CDR3 reads TGTGCCATCAGTATAGCGGGATCCTACAATGAGCAGTTCTTC. It codes for CAISIAGSYNEQFF.

This chain links TRBV13 with TRBJ2-7; possibly TRBD1 for D (6 bases). Deletions cut 5 bases from V and 3 bases from J, with 14 bases between. The CDR3 is made up of 14 amino acids. Germline CDR1 is PRHDT and CDR2 is FYEKMQ (reference sequence). CDR3 nucleotides: TGTGCCAGCAGCCCCTCGTCAGGGGTCTACGAGCAGTACTTC. Translating it yields CASSPSSGVYEQYF.

This chain joins TRBV7-9 and TRBJ2-5; a weak D match, TRBD2 (5 bases). Germline CDR1 and CDR2: SEHNR and FQNEAQ (reference sequence). The CDR3 has 14 residues. Trimming took off 0 bases at V and 4 bases at J, with 9 bases between the two ends. CDR3 nucleotides: TGTGCCAGCAGCTTAGCCCGGGAATCAGAGACCCAGTACTTC. Protein sequence: CASSLARESETQYF.

V gene TRBV4-2 combines with J gene TRBJ2-7; D might be TRBD1 or TRBD2, each matching 5 bases. The length of the CDR3 is 14 residues. Germline values: CDR1 LGHNA, CDR2 YNFKEQ. V was trimmed by 3 bases and J by 4 bases, leaving 13 bases between them. This CDR3 reads CASSQARDRYEQYF. The CDR3 DNA follows: TGTGCCAGCAGCCAGGCTCGGGACCGTTACGAGCAGTACTTC.

This chain links TRBV10-3 with TRBJ2-1, with 8 bases fitting TRBD2. Losses at the gene ends were 8 bases for V and 5 bases for J; bases not matched to a gene: 8. CDR1 and CDR2 (germline): ENHRY, SYGVKD. The CDR3 consists of 14 residues. For the CDR3, the DNA is TGTGCCATCCGAGCGGGGGCCCTTAACAATGAGCAGTTCTTC. This encodes CAIRAGALNNEQFF.

The V gene is TRBV20-1, the J gene TRBJ2-1; 10 bases line up with TRBD2. The germline V gene encodes CDR1 DFQATT and CDR2 SNEGSKA (reference sequence). The length of the CDR3 is 15 residues. After removal of 3 bases from V and 5 bases from J, the junction contained 7 bases not matched to a gene. DNA of the CDR3: TGCAGTGCTAGTTTCCCCAGCGGGGGGGACAATGAGCAGTTCTTC. It encodes CSASFPSGGDNEQFF.

This clonotype was counted only a few times. This chain uses TRBV7-9 with TRBJ2-3; no definite D call. V gave up 1 base and J gave up 3 bases, with 11 bases separating them. The CDR3 is made up of 15 amino acids. Germline V gives CDR1 SEHNR, CDR2 FQNEAQ (reference sequence). Written as DNA, the CDR3 is TGTGCCAGCAGCTTAGGAGTGGTAGAAACAGATACGCAGTATTTT. Its protein product is CASSLGVVETDTQYF.

The chain is built from TRBV29-1 and TRBJ2-2; 10 bases line up with TRBD2. The junction had 13 bases not matched to a gene; V was cut back by 7 bases and J by 8 bases. CDR3 size: 15 residues. Germline V gene sequence: CDR1 SQVTM, CDR2 ANQGSEA. The CDR3 DNA is TGCAGCGCCTCACTAGCGGGGCTCGATAAAGGGGAGCTGTTTTTT. Translating gives CSASLAGLDKGELFF.

The V call is TRBV11-2, the J call TRBJ2-3; the D gene could be TRBD1 or TRBD2 (5 bases each). The germline gives CDR1 SGHAT, CDR2 FQNNGV. CDR3 size: 15 residues. V lost 2 bases to trimming and J lost 3 bases, with 12 bases between them. For the CDR3, the DNA is TGTGCCAGCAGCTTAATCGGGGACGGAACAGATACGCAGTATTTT. Translation gives CASSLIGDGTDTQYF. Variable domain in full (rest from reference TRBV11-2 and TRBJ2-3): EAGVAQSPRYKIIEKRQSVAFWCNPISGHATLYWYQQILGQGPKLLIQFQNNGVVDDSQLPKDRFSAERLKGVDSTLKIQPAKLEDSAVYLCASSLIGDGTDTQYFGPGTRLTVL.

CDR3 bases: TGTGCCAGCAGCCCAGGACAGGGGTTGTCGGATGAGCAGTTCTTC. As protein: CASSPGQGLSDEQFF. V and J are TRBV7-8 and TRBJ2-1; 9 bases match TRBD1. Germline V gives CDR1 SGHVS, CDR2 FQNEAQ. The CDR3 runs 15 residues. With V trimmed by 5 bases and J by 8 bases, 10 bases remained unmatched.

This clonotype was found a few times. This rearrangement joins TRBV7-9 to TRBJ2-7; no clear D. The CDR3 totals 13 residues. CDR1 is SEHNR and CDR2 is FQNEAQ in the germline V gene (reference sequence). The ends were cut back, 4 bases at V and 5 bases at J, with 12 bases in the middle. CDR3 amino acids: CASSWSGRNEQYF. As DNA, the CDR3 is TGTGCCAGCAGCTGGTCGGGCCGGAACGAGCAGTACTTC. Together with reference TRBV7-9 and TRBJ2-7, the CDR3 gives the full variable domain: DTGVSQNPRHKITKRGQNVTFRCDPISEHNRLYWYRQTLGQGPEFLTYFQNEAQLEKSRLLSDRFSAERPKGSFSTLEIQRTEQGDSAMYLCASSWSGRNEQYFGPGTRLTVT.